The 4 T cell receptor beta chains given below trace back to one sample, sequenced in a study of patients and donors after allogeneic stem cell transplantation. TCRdb re-analysed the RT-PCR reads in MiXCR, keeping a single row per CDR3 protein. The table has approximately 200,000 distinct CDR3 sequences, around 40% seen once. The sequenced sample consisted of blood, either unsorted or a sorted T cell fraction (not recorded which). The receptor source for this set is a human donor who was either an allogeneic HSCT recipient or a stem cell or donor lymphocyte infusion donor (not recorded which). It is not recorded whose cells these are; they may come from a transplant donor.

This clonotype was detected only a few times. The chain combines TRBV5-1 with TRBJ2-7; tentative D call: TRBD2 (6 bases). The V and J ends lost 5 bases and 0 bases respectively, with 6 bases between them. The CDR3 has 12 residues. Per the germline V gene, CDR1 is SGHRS and CDR2 is YFSETQ. The CDR3 DNA sequence: TGCGCCAGCAGGGGGGGCTCCTACGAGCAGTACTTC. Its protein product is CASRGGSYEQYF.

The rearrangement links TRBV4-1 to TRBJ2-7; no firm D call. Trimming left V 0 bases short and J 3 bases short, with 9 bases between. Germline assignment: CDR1 MGHRA and CDR2 YSYEKL. The CDR3 is 14 amino acids. The DNA of the CDR3 is TGCGCCAGCAGCCAAGACGTCTCGGTCTACGAGCAGTACTTC. Its translation is CASSQDVSVYEQYF.

The rearrangement joins TRBV5-5 to TRBJ2-5; 12 bases fit TRBD1. This CDR3 contains 14 residues. Unmatched junction bases numbered 3, after V lost 4 bases and J lost 5 bases. The germline gives CDR1 SGHKS, CDR2 YYEKEE (reference sequence). This chain's CDR3 is CASSGDRGLETQYF. CDR3 DNA: TGTGCCAGCAGCGGGGACAGGGGGCTGGAGACCCAGTACTTC.

The genes are TRBV6-5 and TRBJ1-1; 7 bases line up with TRBD1. Trimming took 0 bases from V and 5 from J; bases not matched to a gene: 9. CDR1 MNHEY and CDR2 SVGAGI come from the germline V gene. The CDR3 sequence is 16 residues long. The CDR3 coding sequence is TGTGCCAGCAGTTACTCCTTAAGCCCAGGGGGGACTGAAGCTTTCTTT. This sequence encodes CASSYSLSPGGTEAFF.